This TCR beta chain comes out of a study of blood T cell repertoires in COVID-19. Study-level information: Samples of COVID-19 (acute and convalescent) were obtained from the United States, Italy and Spain. T cells, B-cell-depleted T cells, or PBMCs provided the cDNA or gDNA that served as material.

The CDR3 extends over 13 amino acids. V was pared by 3 bases and J by 3 bases, with 5 bases between. Germline loops: CDR1 LNHNV, CDR2 YYDKDF (reference sequence). Original processing notes: Reference gene primer amplification gave nucleated cell count estimates. Some clones are missing from TCRdb's copy, which holds only in-frame ones; the method was immunoSEQ multiplex PCR. The D gene and trimming were derived from the DNA, and the V and J assignments and clone size from that table. This sample carries under 250,000 clones, roughly 80% of them seen once, and the ten largest clones take around 4.4%. This chain links TRBV15 with TRBJ1-4; D is ambiguous. Sequences were obtained from peripheral blood. This clonotype originated in a man aged 50-59 years with active or convalescent COVID-19. CDR3 protein: CATSRGANEKLFF. The CDR3 region has the DNA TGTGCCACCAGCAGGGGAGCTAATGAAAAACTGTTTTTT.